What follows describes a single TCR beta chain. These data originate in a study of human T cells and chemical hapten exposure. TCRdb processed the RACE reads anew with MiXCR; each CDR3 protein has one entry. Here the sample spans roughly 200,000 distinct CDR3 sequences, approximately 24% being singletons. The CDR3 is made up of 13 amino acids. CDR1 is DFQATT and CDR2 is SNEGSKA in the germline V gene (reference sequence). Between the trimmed V and J ends, which lost 0 bases and 9 bases, there was a span of 12 bases. Sample time point: patch test 3, about 24 weeks after DPC sensitization. Documented treatment: therapeutic diphenylcyclopropenone sensitization with weekly scalp DPC.

This TCR derives from a woman between 40 and 55 years old with alopecia areata. Some clones in this sample may be carry-over from other donors' samples. The chain carries TRBV20-1 and TRBJ2-1, with a weak D call TRBD2 (6 bases). Sequenced material: whole blood, taken in connection with sensitization to the hapten diphenylcyclopropenone (DPC). This chain's CDR3 is CSARDELAGEQFF. In nucleotides, the CDR3 is TGCAGTGCTAGAGATGAACTAGCTGGTGAGCAGTTCTTC.